The sample holds many counts of the clone carrying this TCR beta chain. The sample comes from a study of metastatic and nonmetastatic thyroid tumors. Across the whole study: Malignant thyroid and benign thyroid patients provided blood and tumor or nodule tissue whose repertoires were compared.

The CDR3 sequence is 15 residues long. CDR1 KGHDR and CDR2 SFDVKD come from the germline V gene. V shed 4 bases and J shed 0 bases, with 9 bases lying between them. With MiXCR, TCRdb called clones anew from the PCR reads. The sample includes 84,000 or so clones, around 9.2% of them seen just once. No treatment of any kind had been given to any patient before thyroid surgery. Source material: blood. The clonotype was recovered from a female donor with papillary thyroid cancer or a benign thyroid nodule (not recorded which). Some clones in this sample may be carry-over from other donors' samples. V usage is TRBV24-1 and J usage is TRBJ1-5, with D possibly TRBD1 on 6 matching bases. The CDR3 reads CATSDRGHSNQPQHF. In DNA form, the CDR3 reads TGTGCCACCAGTGACAGGGGACATAGCAATCAGCCCCAGCATTTT.